The 5 T cell receptor beta chains given below trace back to one sample, sequenced in a study of vaccination effects on CD4 cells after COVID-19. Antigen-specific CD4+ T cell clonotypes were called by their expansion after viral peptide-pool culture in ViraFEST. When around nine days of culture had elapsed, CD4+ T cells were isolated. Vaccinated participants had no history of SARS-CoV-2 infection and tested negative for nucleocapsid antibodies. The antigens of these receptors remain unknown. Using immunoSEQ multiplex PCR, the repertoire was profiled, and TCRdb retains in-frame clones only, with some absent. The table has some 60,000 clones, approximately 76% seen once. The material was CD4+ T cells from PBMCs cultured with HCoV-NL63 spike peptides, obtained before COVID-19 vaccination. Source of these receptors: a human donor who received a COVID-19 vaccine.

The V call is TRBV11-2, the J call TRBJ2-3; D gene uncertain. Per germline, CDR1 SGHAT and CDR2 FQNNGV. V lost 3 bases and J 0 bases, leaving 10 bases between the germline ends. The length of the CDR3 is 15 residues. The CDR3 reads CASSFRTASTDTQYF. In DNA form, the CDR3 reads TGTGCCAGCAGCTTTAGGACGGCTAGCACAGATACGCAGTATTTT.

This clone appeared a few times. The chain links TRBV3-1 (or the pseudogene TRBV3-2) to TRBJ2-2; D remains unclear. The V gene lost 4 bases and the J gene lost 6 bases, with 3 bases spanning the gap. This CDR3 region has 11 residues. Germline CDR1 LGHDT, CDR2 YNNKEL (reference sequence). The CDR3 loop is CASSRAGELFF. CDR3 coding DNA: TGTGCCAGCAGCCGAGCCGGGGAGCTGTTTTTT.

V gene TRBV30 combines with J gene TRBJ2-3, with TRBD2 identical over 8 bases. CDR3 length: 15 residues. J was trimmed by 0 bases and V by 2 bases; bases with no gene match: 4. Germline CDR1 GTSNPN, CDR2 SVGIG (reference sequence). This CDR3 reads CAWSRASGSTDTQYF. The CDR3, as DNA: TGTGCCTGGAGTAGGGCTAGCGGGAGCACAGATACGCAGTATTTT.

This clone was counted only a few times. J is TRBJ1-3 and V is TRBV29-1; 7 nucleotides agree with TRBD1. The CDR3 length is 14 residues. CDR1 SQVTM and CDR2 ANQGSEA come from the germline V gene. J gave up 0 bases and V 7 bases, and 6 bases lay outside the gene matches. CDR3 region: CSGTTGLSGNTIYF. CDR3 coding DNA: TGCAGCGGGACGACAGGGCTCTCTGGAAACACCATATATTTT.

The chain's CDR3 is CASSQGAGTQYF. The CDR3 nucleotides read TGTGCCAGCAGTCAGGGGGCCGGAACGCAGTATTTT. The chain uses TRBV12-3 or TRBV12-4 and TRBJ2-3; 8 bases are shared with TRBD1. This CDR3 is 12 amino acids long. The trim removed 5 bases at V and 9 bases at J, leaving 4 bases unmatched.